The clone carrying this TCR beta chain was counted at least ten times. Antigen unknown. This sample stems from a study of T cells after yellow fever vaccination. In the study overall: Libraries from low-cell-number fractions were prepared with the SMART-Seq v4 Ultra Low Input RNA kit. Study results and limitations: When the response was secondary, it was weaker but reached its peak faster, day 5 versus 15. Post-booster repertoires again held most primary-vaccination clones (roughly 95% CD4, 75% to 90% CD8). Only a small proportion of the clonotypes turned up in both the CD4 and the CD8 compartments, likely arising from convergent recombination.

TCRdb processed the 5' RACE reads anew with MiXCR; each CDR3 protein has one entry. The table has approximately 240,000 distinct CDR3 sequences, over 3% seen once. J gave up 8 bases and V 4 bases, and 14 bases lay outside the gene matches. CDR1 and CDR2 from the germline V gene are LNHDA and SQIVND (reference sequence). This CDR3 has 16 amino acids. The V gene is TRBV19, the J gene TRBJ2-3, with 8 bases lining up with TRBD2. Material: PBMCs, obtained 15 days after the yellow fever booster vaccination. This sequence was found in a man between 18 and 29 years old who received the YFV17D yellow fever vaccine. CDR3: CASSTYSGAVEGTQYF. The CDR3 DNA reads as TGTGCCAGTAGTACTTATAGCGGGGCCGTTGAGGGTACGCAGTATTTT.